This record covers a single T cell receptor (beta chain). The data originate from a study of blood T cell repertoires in COVID-19. The wider study: Nucleic acid was either cDNA or gDNA, and it came from T cells, B-cell-depleted T cells, or PBMCs.

TCRdb keeps only in-frame clones here, not all; method: immunoSEQ multiplex PCR. The profile shows approximately 400,000 clones, roughly 92% of them singletons. Germline V gene data show CDR1 as LNHNV and CDR2 as YYDKDF (reference sequence). The V and J ends lost 0 bases and 7 bases respectively, with 4 bases between them. This CDR3 has 11 amino acids. The sequence was collected from a woman aged 40 to 50 who had been exposed to COVID-19. Sequencing was performed on PBMCs or T cells enriched from blood (not recorded which). This chain uses TRBV15 with TRBJ2-7; unclear D gene. The CDR3 loop is CATSRDREQYF. CDR3 nucleotides: TGTGCCACCAGCAGAGATAGAGAGCAGTACTTC. Full variable domain (outside the CDR3, taken from reference TRBV15 and TRBJ2-7): DAMVIQNPRYQVTQFGKPVTLSCSQTLNHNVMYWYQQKSSQAPKLLFHYYDKDFNNEADTPDNFQSRRPNTSFCFLDIRSPGLGDTAMYLCATSRDREQYFGPGTRLTVT.